At least ten counts were recorded for the clone carrying this TCR beta chain. Its matching antigen is unknown. The CDR3 runs to 15 residues. The trim removed 5 bases at V and 10 bases at J, leaving 11 bases unmatched. Germline V lookup: CDR1 MDHEN, CDR2 SYDVKM. UMIs and a universal primer site were added when TCR cDNA was made by 5'RACE template switching. Using its own MiXCR run on the 5' RACE reads, TCRdb lists one record per CDR3 protein. The sample has about 310,000 distinct CDR3 sequences; approximately 3.8% are singletons. This sample stems from a study of T cells after yellow fever vaccination. Findings and limits, study-wide: Although the secondary response was weaker, it peaked faster, at day 5 versus 15. Abundant clonotypes (contaminants from the bulk population) could be present in FACS-sorted repertoires.

The sample here was PBMCs, taken on the day of the yellow fever booster vaccination. This clonotype was obtained from a man younger than 35 who received the YFV17D yellow fever vaccine. The chain is built from TRBV28 and TRBJ1-6, with 7 bases aligning to TRBD1. The CDR3 loop reads CASSRSTGRGSPLHF. Here the CDR3 DNA reads TGTGCCAGCAGTCGATCGACAGGGCGGGGCTCACCCCTCCACTTT.